The 26 T cell receptor beta chains below all came from one sample that was sequenced in a study of cytomegalovirus exposure and HLA in healthy donors. PCR amplification relied on 60 Vbeta primers (plus 13 Jbeta primers). Generated by immunoSEQ multiplex PCR, the TCRdb table keeps only in-frame clones and is missing some. The profile shows 150,000 to 200,000 clones, around 80% of them singletons. The material sequenced was PBMCs. Every receptor here comes from a man between 45 and 60 years old in good health and CMV-seropositive.

The chain has TRBV6-1 and TRBJ1-5; tentatively, D is TRBD1 (6 bases). The CDR3 has 17 amino acids. Germline loops: CDR1 MNHNS, CDR2 SASEGT. V dropped 3 bases and J dropped 5 bases, with 20 bases sitting between them. The CDR3 reads CASSEYRARGIYQPQHF. In DNA, the CDR3 is TGTGCCAGCAGTGAGTACAGGGCGCGAGGAATTTATCAGCCCCAGCATTTT.

CDR3: CASSGLNTEAFF. The CDR3 bases are TGTGCCAGCAGTGGCTTGAACACTGAAGCTTTCTTT. The V gene is TRBV9, the J gene TRBJ1-1; D is uncertain. From germline, CDR1 is SGDLS and CDR2 YYNGEE. This CDR3 spans 12 amino acids. Trimming took off 5 bases at V and 0 bases at J, with 5 bases between the two ends.

The chain joins TRBV11-2 to TRBJ2-5; D unresolved. The V end was cut by 0 bases, the J end by 7 bases, with 6 bases between. Germline assignment: CDR1 SGHAT and CDR2 FQNNGV. CDR3 length: 12 amino acids. CDR3 in amino acids: CASSLDRVTQYF. The DNA of the CDR3 is TGTGCCAGCAGCTTAGATAGAGTGACCCAGTACTTC.

V is TRBV6-1 and J is TRBJ2-7; 8 nucleotides line up with TRBD2. Unmatched junction bases numbered 6, after V lost 2 bases and J lost 6 bases. CDR3 length: 14 residues. The germline V gene has CDR1 MNHNS and CDR2 SASEGT. Here the CDR3 reads CASSEIAGRREQYV. DNA of the CDR3: TGTGCCAGCAGTGAAATAGCGGGACGGCGCGAGCAGTACGTC.

This chain joins TRBV11-3 and TRBJ2-7, with D unresolved. The CDR3 totals 13 residues. Germline CDR1 and CDR2: SGHNT and YENEEA. Between the trimmed V and J ends, which lost 3 bases and 1 base, there was a span of 7 bases. CDR3 loop: CASSFRVSYEQYV. The CDR3 nucleotides are TGTGCCAGCAGCTTTCGGGTGTCCTACGAGCAGTACGTC.

The J gene is TRBJ2-7, the V gene TRBV7-8; a possible D gene is TRBD1 (5 bases). V lost 6 bases to trimming and J lost 0 bases, with 9 bases between them. CDR1 is SGHVS, CDR2 FQNEAQ, per germline. The CDR3 runs 13 residues. This CDR3 is CASRQDYSYEQYF. Written as DNA, the CDR3 is TGTGCCAGCAGACAGGATTACTCCTACGAGCAGTACTTC.

The rearrangement links TRBV6-6 to TRBJ2-5; 9 bases agree with TRBD2. After removal of 4 bases from V and 0 bases from J, the junction contained 3 bases not matched to a gene. CDR3 size: 15 residues. Germline CDR1 is MNHNY and CDR2 is SVGAGI (reference sequence). The CDR3 DNA reads as TGTGCCAGCAGTTCTCGGACTAGCGACCAAGAGACCCAGTACTTC. This translates into CASSSRTSDQETQYF.

The chain carries TRBV5-5 and TRBJ1-1, with 11 bases aligning to TRBD1. V lost 1 base, J lost 1 base, and 3 bases stayed unmatched. CDR1 and CDR2 from the germline V gene are SGHKS and YYEKEE (reference sequence). There are 16 residues in the CDR3. CDR3 amino acids: CASSLRTGGWNTEAFF. The CDR3 DNA sequence: TGTGCCAGCAGCTTGAGGACAGGGGGCTGGAACACTGAAGCTTTCTTT.

The chain links TRBV7-8 to TRBJ2-1, with TRBD2 matching over 9 bases. The length of the CDR3 is 15 residues. Germline loops: CDR1 SGHVS, CDR2 FQNEAQ. The V gene end was trimmed by 1 base and the J gene end by 6 bases; junction bases not matched to a gene: 4. CDR3 sequence: CASSLGGGRGNEQFF. CDR3 in DNA: TGTGCCAGCAGCTTAGGTGGCGGGAGGGGCAATGAGCAGTTCTTC.

V usage is TRBV4-2 and J usage is TRBJ1-2; 7 nucleotides match TRBD1. Germline-derived CDR1 and CDR2 are LGHNA and YNFKEQ. V lost 4 bases and J lost 2; bases outside the gene matches: 10. The CDR3 extends over 16 amino acids. The DNA of the CDR3 is TGTGCCAGCAGCCCCGCCGGGACAGCGGGCAACTATGGCTACACCTTC. Translating it yields CASSPAGTAGNYGYTF.

This chain uses TRBV14 with TRBJ1-1; D might be TRBD1 (6 bases). Trimming took off 6 bases at V and 0 bases at J, with 14 bases between the two ends. The CDR3 covers 15 residues. Germline CDR1 SGHDN, CDR2 FVKESK. As DNA, the CDR3 is TGTGCCAGCAGACTTGGACAGCTAATGAACACTGAAGCTTTCTTT. As protein: CASRLGQLMNTEAFF.

The rearrangement uses TRBV7-8 and TRBJ2-5, with 7 bases identical to TRBD1. CDR3 length: 16 residues. V lost 1 base to trimming and J lost 6 bases; unmatched junction nucleotides: 11. Per the germline V gene, CDR1 is SGHVS and CDR2 is FQNEAQ. The CDR3 coding sequence is TGTGCCAGCAGCTTAGAAGAGGGGGCACGTCGGAAGACCCAGTACTTC. It translates to CASSLEEGARRKTQYF.

V is TRBV7-9 and J is TRBJ2-1; 13 bases line up with TRBD2. The CDR3 totals 15 residues. Per germline, CDR1 SEHNR and CDR2 FQNEAQ (reference sequence). Losses at the gene ends were 8 bases for V and 8 bases for J; bases not matched to a gene: 9. CDR3: CASLHTSGRAYEQFF. For the CDR3, the DNA is TGTGCCAGCCTACATACTAGCGGGAGGGCATATGAGCAGTTCTTC.

The chain couples TRBV7-8 to TRBJ2-7; 7 nucleotides match TRBD1. Germline CDR1 reads SGHVS; CDR2 reads FQNEAQ. V lost 6 bases and J lost 2; bases outside the gene matches: 4. The CDR3 has 13 residues. CDR3 sequence: CASRPTGAYEQYF. In DNA, the CDR3 is TGTGCCAGCAGGCCAACAGGGGCCTACGAGCAGTACTTC.

This clone was picked up one time. The chain recombines TRBV15 with TRBJ2-1; perhaps TRBD2 as D (6 bases). CDR1 is LNHNV, CDR2 YYDKDF, per germline (reference sequence). The ends were cut back, 4 bases at V and 6 bases at J, with 16 bases in the middle. The CDR3 has 15 residues. The CDR3: CATSTRTIGVNEQFF. The DNA for the CDR3 is TGTGCCACCAGCACCCGGACTATAGGAGTCAATGAGCAGTTCTTC. The full variable domain, with the rest looked up from reference TRBV15 and TRBJ2-1, is DAMVIQNPRYQVTQFGKPVTLSCSQTLNHNVMYWYQQKSSQAPKLLFHYYDKDFNNEADTPDNFQSRRPNTSFCFLDIRSPGLGDTAMYLCATSTRTIGVNEQFFGPGTRLTVL.

The chain uses TRBV7-9 and TRBJ2-3, with TRBD1 identical over 9 bases. V was clipped by 5 bases and J by 6 bases; unmatched bases: 15. Germline CDR1 and CDR2: SEHNR and FQNEAQ (reference sequence). The CDR3 is 17 amino acids. Written as DNA, the CDR3 is TGTGCCAGCAGCCTCGGACAGGGGAGGACCGGACAGGATACGCAGTATTTT. Its protein product is CASSLGQGRTGQDTQYF.

The chain joins TRBV27 to TRBJ1-1; no definite D call. The V end was cut by 6 bases, the J end by 1 base, with 12 bases between. The CDR3 extends over 14 amino acids. Germline values: CDR1 MNHEY, CDR2 SMNVEV (reference sequence). DNA of the CDR3: TGTGCCAGCAGGGCGGCCCCCGGGAACACTGAAGCTTTCTTT. Protein product: CASRAAPGNTEAFF.

The rearrangement joins TRBV19 to TRBJ2-5, with D possibly matching TRBD2 (6 bases). The CDR3 spans 15 residues. Germline V lookup: CDR1 LNHDA, CDR2 SQIVND (reference sequence). V was cut by 5 bases and J by 5 bases, with 18 bases left in between. The CDR3 spells CASSYGTSEGETQYF. DNA for the CDR3: TGTGCCAGTAGTTACGGGACTTCAGAGGGGGAGACCCAGTACTTC.

The rearrangement links TRBV19 to TRBJ1-1, with D possibly TRBD1 on 5 matching bases. Trimming pared 4 bases from V and 5 bases from J, leaving 17 bases between. CDR3 length equals 15 residues. Germline values: CDR1 LNHDA, CDR2 SQIVND (reference sequence). CDR3 amino acids: CASSTARQGKTEAFF. The CDR3 bases are TGTGCCAGTAGTACCGCCCGTCAGGGTAAGACTGAAGCTTTCTTT.

Here the CDR3 reads CSVGTVSTEAFF. The CDR3 region has the DNA TGTTCCGTCGGGACAGTATCCACTGAAGCTTTCTTT. This chain joins TRBV7-9 and TRBJ1-1; TRBD1 matches 7 bases. Germline loops: CDR1 SEHNR, CDR2 FQNEAQ (reference sequence). The CDR3 is 12 amino acids.

This chain joins TRBV15 and TRBJ1-2; TRBD1 aligns across 9 bases. V gave up 1 base and J gave up 8 bases; unmatched junction bases: 8. This CDR3 has 15 amino acids. Germline loops: CDR1 LNHNV, CDR2 YYDKDF (reference sequence). The CDR3 is CATSRGGQGSEGYTF. CDR3 coding DNA: TGTGCCACCAGCAGAGGAGGACAGGGGAGTGAAGGCTACACCTTC.

This clone was detected once. The gene calls are TRBV9 and TRBJ1-1; 9 bases agree with TRBD1. This CDR3 spans 19 amino acids. Per germline, CDR1 SGDLS and CDR2 YYNGEE. V shed 0 bases, J shed 2 bases, and the junction held 14 bases outside the gene matches. Here the CDR3 reads CASSVEPLYTGQGNTEAFF. DNA for the CDR3: TGTGCCAGCAGCGTAGAACCCCTCTACACGGGACAGGGTAACACTGAAGCTTTCTTT.

This chain uses TRBV15 with TRBJ1-5; a possible D gene is TRBD1 (5 bases). Germline CDR1 is LNHNV and CDR2 is YYDKDF (reference sequence). This CDR3 is built from 13 residues. The ends were cut back, 0 bases at V and 6 bases at J, with 6 bases in the middle. The chain's CDR3 is CATSREGVQPQHF. In DNA, the CDR3 is TGTGCCACCAGCAGAGAAGGGGTTCAGCCCCAGCATTTT. The whole variable domain, filled in from reference TRBV15 and TRBJ1-5, reads DAMVIQNPRYQVTQFGKPVTLSCSQTLNHNVMYWYQQKSSQAPKLLFHYYDKDFNNEADTPDNFQSRRPNTSFCFLDIRSPGLGDTAMYLCATSREGVQPQHFGDGTRLSIL.

The J gene is TRBJ1-4, the V gene TRBV27, with no clear D. The CDR3 runs 18 residues. The germline CDR1 and CDR2 sequences are MNHEY and SMNVEV (reference sequence). The V gene lost 3 bases and the J gene lost 2 bases, with 19 bases spanning the gap. The CDR3 sequence: CASSFSRLNTVTNEKLFF. The CDR3 DNA reads TGTGCCAGCAGTTTCTCCAGGTTGAATACGGTCACTAATGAAAAACTGTTTTTT.

The chain couples TRBV4-2 to TRBJ2-1; 7 bases match TRBD2. CDR3 size: 18 residues. The germline V gene encodes CDR1 LGHNA and CDR2 YNFKEQ. V trimming: 0 bases; J trimming: 4 bases; junction bases outside the gene matches: 12. The CDR3 here is CASSQDPTSPNLYNEQFF. In nucleotides, the CDR3 is TGTGCCAGCAGCCAAGATCCGACTAGCCCCAACCTATACAATGAGCAGTTCTTC.

The gene calls are TRBV5-6 and TRBJ1-5; 7 bases fit TRBD1. The CDR3 has 16 residues. Germline CDR1 SGHDT, CDR2 YYEEEE. V dropped 0 bases and J dropped 5; count of bases not matched to a gene: 8. CDR3 residues: CASSLGGRGTHQPQHF. CDR3 sequence (DNA): TGTGCCAGCAGCTTGGGTGGCAGGGGGACCCATCAGCCCCAGCATTTT.